Here is one T cell receptor (beta chain) with its context. This record belongs to a study of blood T cell repertoires in COVID-19. TCRdb's copy holds only in-frame clones and misses some; the assay was immunoSEQ multiplex PCR. Of 85,000 to 95,000 clones in the sample, 80% to 90% were seen once. The TCR sequence derives from a woman of 80 years or more with active COVID-19. Sequenced input: peripheral blood.

In DNA form, the CDR3 reads TGTGCCAGCAAGCCGGGAGAGCACACAGATACGCAGTATTTT. It yields the protein CASKPGEHTDTQYF. This rearrangement joins TRBV6-5 to TRBJ2-3; D perhaps matches TRBD2 (6 bases). Between the trimmed V and J ends, which lost 7 bases and 2 bases, there was a span of 13 bases. The germline CDR1 and CDR2 sequences are MNHEY and SVGAGI. The CDR3 runs to 14 residues.